This TCR beta chain was recorded in a study of blood T cell repertoires in COVID-19. Whole-study context: Samples representing acute and convalescent COVID-19 were sourced from the United States, Italy and Spain. The analysed material was cDNA or gDNA that came from T cells, B-cell-depleted T cells, or PBMCs.

The trim removed 2 bases at V and 3 bases at J, leaving 1 base unmatched. This CDR3 is 14 amino acids long. CDR1 and CDR2 from the germline V gene are MDHEN and SYDVKM. Per the authors' pipeline: Amplification of reference gene primers provided the estimated nucleated cell counts. Sequenced by immunoSEQ multiplex PCR; TCRdb stores in-frame clones only, minus some. V and J calls plus clone size are reproduced from that table; the DNA served to infer D and trimming. The profile covers about 100,000 clones, with over 75% appearing a single time and about 2.9% taken by the ten largest. V usage is TRBV28 and J usage is TRBJ2-7, with 10 positions matching TRBD2. The sequenced material came from peripheral blood. The TCR comes from an elderly woman with acute or convalescent COVID-19. The CDR3 bases are TGTGCCAGCAGTTTACCTAGCGGGAGCTACGAGCAGTACTTC. Residues: CASSLPSGSYEQYF.